The rows below give T cell receptor beta chains drawn from one sample of a study of T cell repertoires in cytomegalovirus infection. TCRdb itself ran the reads through MiXCR, one entry per CDR3 protein. The sample shows 250,000 to 300,000 distinct CDR3 sequences, 9.1% of them seen only once. Sequencing input: PBMCs. The receptors come from a human donor in good health (CMV status not recorded). Some clones in this sample may be carry-over from other donors' samples. CDR3s include the opening cysteine and the closing phenylalanine or tryptophan. D genes are given only for firm matches. Clone size, where shown, is once, few, many, or a class for clones that have expanded.

j_gene	abundance	d_gene	v_gene	CDR3nt	CDR3aa
TRBJ2-3	few	.	TRBV20-1	TGCAGTGGGGCACAGGGAATAACTAGCACAGATACGCAGTATTTT	CSGAQGITSTDTQYF
TRBJ1-2	many	.	TRBV7-8	TGTGCCAGCAGCTTAGCCTCCAGGGTAGGCGGCTACACCTTC	CASSLASRVGGYTF
TRBJ1-1	.	.	TRBV7-9	TGTGCCAGCAGCTATAATGCGGGGGGAACTGAAGCTTTCTTT	CASSYNAGGTEAFF
TRBJ1-5	many	.	TRBV12-5	TGTGCTAGTGGTTTGGTACCCGCAGGAACATTTAGCAATCAGCCCCAGCATTTT	CASGLVPAGTFSNQPQHF
TRBJ1-2	many	TRBD1	TRBV2	TGTGCCAGCAAGTTGGGACAGAATTCTAACTATGGCTACACCTTC	CASKLGQNSNYGYTF
TRBJ1-2	few	.	TRBV6-1	TGTGCCAGCAGGCCCGACGGAGACTATGGCTACACCTTC	CASRPDGDYGYTF
TRBJ2-3	.	.	TRBV5-1	TGCGCCAGCAGTGCAGAAAGGGAGAGCACAGATACGCAGTATTTT	CASSAERESTDTQYF
TRBJ2-2	.	TRBD1	TRBV7-7	TGTGCCAGCAGCATGACGGACAGGGGCACCGGGGAGCTGTTTTTT	CASSMTDRGTGELFF
TRBJ2-7	many	TRBD1	TRBV12-3/TRBV12-4	TGTGCCAGCAGTTTAGTAACAGGGGGCGGAGAGCAGTACTTC	CASSLVTGGGEQYF
TRBJ2-1	many	TRBD2	TRBV2	TGTGCCAGCAGTGAAGACCTAGCGGCGGACAATGAGCAGTTCTTC	CASSEDLAADNEQFF
TRBJ1-5	.	.	TRBV28	TGTGCCAGCATCCCCGTGAGGGTCACGAATCAGCCCCAGCATTTT	CASIPVRVTNQPQHF
TRBJ2-7	few	TRBD1	TRBV28	TGTGCCAGCAGTGTGACAGGGTTCTCCTACGAGCAGTACTTC	CASSVTGFSYEQYF
TRBJ1-2	many	.	TRBV7-2	TGTGCCAGCAGCTTACTTAATCGGGACTATGGCTACACCTTC	CASSLLNRDYGYTF
TRBJ2-2	many	.	TRBV7-2	TGTGCCAGCAGCTTAGAACAGGGCCTCCTGGGCACCGGGGAGCTGTTTTTT	CASSLEQGLLGTGELFF
TRBJ1-5	.	.	TRBV20-1	TGCAGTGCTATCGCCAGGTGGGCGTTGAGCAATCAGCCCCAGCATTTT	CSAIARWALSNQPQHF
TRBJ1-4	many	.	TRBV28	TGTGCCAGCAGTTTGGGGGGGAGTAGGGCGTCTAATGAAAAACTGTTTTTT	CASSLGGSRASNEKLFF
TRBJ1-2	many	.	TRBV7-2	TGTGCCAGCAGCTTAGTGAACAGGGACGACTATGGCTACACCTTC	CASSLVNRDDYGYTF
TRBJ2-5	many	.	TRBV6-6	TGTGCCAGCAGTTACTTGGGCGGGATATTGGGAGAGACCCAGTACTTC	CASSYLGGILGETQYF
TRBJ1-4	many	.	TRBV7-2	TGTGCCAGCAGCTTAGGGTGGGGTAGGGGAGGTCGTTCTGAAAAACTGTTTTTT	CASSLGWGRGGRSEKLFF
TRBJ1-1	once	.	TRBV19	TGTGCCAGTAGTAAGGTCGACCGAATGAACACTGAAGCTTTCTTT	CASSKVDRMNTEAFF
TRBJ1-4	few	.	TRBV3-1	TGTGCCAGCAGCCCGGTAGGAGGGATTTTCTCCCCACTGTTTTTT	CASSPVGGIFSPLFF
TRBJ2-5	few	.	TRBV6-2/TRBV6-3	TGTGCCAGCAGTTCACCTAGTAGGACTCGGTACCAAGAGACCCAGTACTTC	CASSSPSRTRYQETQYF
TRBJ1-1	many	TRBD1	TRBV12-3/TRBV12-4	TGTGCCAGCAGCTCGGGACAGGCAGGCAACACTGAAGCTTTCTTT	CASSSGQAGNTEAFF
TRBJ2-2	few	.	TRBV7-9	TGTGCCAGCAGCTTCGGGACCCATAACACCGGGGAGCTGTTTTTT	CASSFGTHNTGELFF
TRBJ1-6	many	TRBD1	TRBV5-1	TGCGCCAGCAGCGAGGGGACAGGGGAACCCCTCCACTTT	CASSEGTGEPLHF
TRBJ1-1	.	TRBD1	TRBV6-6	TGTGCCAGCAGTTACGGACAGGGCCGGAACACTGAAGCTTTCTTT	CASSYGQGRNTEAFF
TRBJ2-3	many	.	TRBV7-9	TGTGCCAGCAGCTTAGGGCTCCTCTATAGCACAGATACGCAGTATTTT	CASSLGLLYSTDTQYF
TRBJ2-7	few	.	TRBV19	TGTGCCAGTAGTGCCCGGGATTTGATAATCGAGCAGTACTTC	CASSARDLIIEQYF
TRBJ2-6	many	TRBD1	TRBV19	TGTGCCAGTAGTACGGGACAGGTTCTTTCTGGGGCCAACGTCCTGACTTTC	CASSTGQVLSGANVLTF
TRBJ1-1	many	TRBD1	TRBV19	TGTGCCAGTAGTATGCGACAGGGTAGAGCTTTCTTT	CASSMRQGRAFF
TRBJ2-3	many	.	TRBV28	TGTGCCAGCAGTCCCCCCTTGATAGATACGCAGTATTTT	CASSPPLIDTQYF
TRBJ2-2	once	.	TRBV19	TGTGCCAGTAAAGATTCCTCCGCGAACACCGGGGAGCTGTTTTTT	CASKDSSANTGELFF
TRBJ1-5	many	.	TRBV7-2	TGTGCCAGCAGCTACGGACGGAAGGATCAGCCCCAGCATTTT	CASSYGRKDQPQHF
TRBJ2-7	many	TRBD1	TRBV7-2	TGTGCCAGCAGCTGGGACAGGGCCCAGTCCGAGCAGTACTTC	CASSWDRAQSEQYF
TRBJ1-5	few	.	TRBV12-3/TRBV12-4	TGTGCCAGCAGTCAAGAGAGAGGGGGAAATCAGCCCCAGCATTTT	CASSQERGGNQPQHF
TRBJ2-2	few	TRBD2	TRBV5-1	TGCGCCAGCAGCCCAGGACTAGCGAGACCGTCAAGGGGCGGGGAGCTGTTTTTT	CASSPGLARPSRGGELFF
TRBJ2-2	many	.	TRBV19	TGTGCCAGTAGCTTACGACCGAACACCGGGGAGCTGTTTTTT	CASSLRPNTGELFF
TRBJ2-1	few	.	TRBV7-2	TGTGCCAGCAGCTCTAGTGGGTTGGCGAGCTCCTACAATGAGCAGTTCTTC	CASSSSGLASSYNEQFF
TRBJ2-2	.	TRBD1	TRBV5-5	TGTGCCAGCAGCTGGACAGGGCCGAACACCGGGGAGCTGTTTTTT	CASSWTGPNTGELFF
TRBJ2-1	many	TRBD2	TRBV7-2	TGTGCCAGCAGCTTAGGCCTAGCGGCTCAGCAAAGGGAGCAGTTCTTC	CASSLGLAAQQREQFF
TRBJ1-2	few	.	TRBV19	TGTGCCAGTACCCCCGGGACCCCAGGAGAGGGCTACACCTTC	CASTPGTPGEGYTF
TRBJ1-2	many	.	TRBV11-2	TGTGCCAGCAGCTTACAGGGCTATGGCTACACCTTC	CASSLQGYGYTF
TRBJ2-3	many	TRBD2	TRBV7-2	TGTGCCAGCAGCTTAGGGGCGGGAGGGAGCACAGATACGCAGTATTTT	CASSLGAGGSTDTQYF
TRBJ1-1	many	.	TRBV4-2	TGTGCCAGCAGCCAAGATTTGGAGGTTTGGGGCACTGAAGCTTTCTTT	CASSQDLEVWGTEAFF
TRBJ1-5	many	.	TRBV6-2/TRBV6-3	TGTGCCAGCAGTTACTCGATACAGAGTAGCCCCCAGCATTTT	CASSYSIQSSPQHF
TRBJ1-2	many	TRBD1	TRBV7-2	TGTGCCAGCAGCCTGGGACAGGGGGTTCGAGGCTACACCTTC	CASSLGQGVRGYTF
TRBJ2-1	many	TRBD2	TRBV7-8	TGTGCCAGCGAGCGGGAGACGGGGGTGTACAATGAGCAGTTCTTC	CASERETGVYNEQFF
TRBJ2-7	many	TRBD2	TRBV2	TGTGCCATCACCGGACTAGACTCCTACGAGCAGTACTTC	CAITGLDSYEQYF
TRBJ2-5	.	.	TRBV4-2	TGTGCCAGCAGCCACCCCTCGGAAGAGACCCAGTACTTC	CASSHPSEETQYF
TRBJ1-4	many	.	TRBV7-2	TGTGCCAGCAGCTTAGGTGGGGCCGGAAATGAAAAACTGTTTTTT	CASSLGGAGNEKLFF
TRBJ2-7	.	TRBD2	TRBV20-1	TGCAGTGCTATATTACTAGCGGAATACGGACAGTACTTC	CSAILLAEYGQYF
TRBJ1-2	few	.	TRBV5-4	TGTGCCAGCAGCTTGGTTGGGAGGCCTAACTATGGCTACACCTTC	CASSLVGRPNYGYTF
TRBJ1-1	many	.	TRBV7-2	TGTGCCAGCAGGAGGGGGGTGAACACTGAAGCTTTCTTT	CASRRGVNTEAFF
TRBJ2-5	many	.	TRBV7-9	TGTGCCAGCAGGCGACAAGAGACCCAGTACTTC	CASRRQETQYF
TRBJ1-1	many	TRBD1	TRBV7-2	TGTGCCAGCAGCTCCATAACGACAGGGGGCACTGAAGCTTTCTTT	CASSSITTGGTEAFF
TRBJ1-4	many	TRBD1	TRBV7-2	TGTGCCAGCAGCTTCCAGGGGGTGACTAATGAAAAACTGTTTTTT	CASSFQGVTNEKLFF
TRBJ1-4	many	.	TRBV2	TGTGCCAGCAGCCCCAGGGCGGCTAATGAAAAACTGTTTTTT	CASSPRAANEKLFF